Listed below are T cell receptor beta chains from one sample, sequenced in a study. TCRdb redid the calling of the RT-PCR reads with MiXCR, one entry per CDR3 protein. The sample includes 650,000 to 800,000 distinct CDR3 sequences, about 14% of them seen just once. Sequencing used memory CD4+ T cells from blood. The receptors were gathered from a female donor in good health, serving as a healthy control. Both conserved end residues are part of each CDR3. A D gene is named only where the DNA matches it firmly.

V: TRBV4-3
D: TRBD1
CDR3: CASSLRRTGAYEQYF

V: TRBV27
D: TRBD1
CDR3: CASSFIGGGNYGYTF

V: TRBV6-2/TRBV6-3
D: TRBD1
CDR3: CASSYDRGGTDTQYF

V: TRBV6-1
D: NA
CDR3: CASRLVETQYF

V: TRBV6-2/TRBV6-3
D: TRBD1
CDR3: CASSPWGDRLYEQYF

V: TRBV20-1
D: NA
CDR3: CSARRGVSSGNEQFF

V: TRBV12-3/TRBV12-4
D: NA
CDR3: CASSSFLEVTGELFF

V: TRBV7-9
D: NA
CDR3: CAAGQGNTEAFF

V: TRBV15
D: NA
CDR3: CATSRRTARTEAFF

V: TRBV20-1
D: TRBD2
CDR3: CSALAGGGSSYNEQFF

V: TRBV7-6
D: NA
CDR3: CASSIPAGELFF

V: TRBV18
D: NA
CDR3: CASSPQGDTIRVF

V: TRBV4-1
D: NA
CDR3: CASSLSGHSSYEQYF

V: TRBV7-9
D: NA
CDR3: CASSLMGRDSNQPQHF

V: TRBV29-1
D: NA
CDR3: CSVGGPDTQYF

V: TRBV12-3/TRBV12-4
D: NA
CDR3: CASTPGGRSYNEQFF

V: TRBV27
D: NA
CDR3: CASKIERTRTEAFF

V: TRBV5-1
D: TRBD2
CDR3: CASSPGVASGAQRTDTQYF

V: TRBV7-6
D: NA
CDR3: CASSRGGWEQYF

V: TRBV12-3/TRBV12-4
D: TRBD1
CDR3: CASNAGTVNTEAFF

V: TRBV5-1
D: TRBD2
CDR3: CASSLPLAGDTGELFF

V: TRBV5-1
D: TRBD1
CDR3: CASRTGGRTGPDEQFF

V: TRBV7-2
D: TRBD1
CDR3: CASSFDRGPNEKLFF

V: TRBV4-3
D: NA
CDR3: CASSQAPDSYSSYEQYF

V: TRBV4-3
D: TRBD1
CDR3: CASSQRQGTDTQYF

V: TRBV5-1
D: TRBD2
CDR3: CASSEGTSGSEQYF

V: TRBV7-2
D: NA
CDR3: CASSVNSPTGRGGNQPQHF